These 30 T cell receptor beta chains originate from one sample sequenced in a study of response to subunit inactivated influenza vaccine. TCRdb processed the RT-PCR reads anew with MiXCR; each CDR3 protein has one entry. The sample gives fewer than 350,000 distinct CDR3 sequences, just over 20% of which show up once; roughly a tenth is in the top ten. Sample: PBMCs from blood, taken around 22 months after vaccination. The receptors stem from a man between 45 and 75 years old who received an inactivated influenza vaccine.

The rearrangement uses TRBV3-1 and TRBJ2-2; tentative D call: TRBD2 (5 bases). The CDR3 contains 14 residues. Germline V lookup: CDR1 LGHDT, CDR2 YNNKEL (reference sequence). Trimming stripped 1 base from V and 3 bases from J, with 6 bases between. CDR3 in DNA: TGTGCCAGCAGCCAAGGGACTTACACCGGGGAGCTGTTTTTT. As protein: CASSQGTYTGELFF.

The chain employs TRBV6-1 and TRBJ2-1; D is uncertain. In germline, CDR1 is MNHNS, CDR2 SASEGT. Trimming cost V 7 bases and J 5 bases, with 15 bases left between them. This CDR3 has 14 amino acids. CDR3 sequence reads: CASNRAFSHNEQFF. CDR3 DNA: TGTGCCAGCAACCGAGCCTTTAGCCACAATGAGCAGTTCTTC.

V usage is TRBV11-2 and J usage is TRBJ2-7; 7 bases match TRBD1. V dropped 3 bases and J dropped 4; count of bases not matched to a gene: 9. The CDR3 sequence is 15 residues long. The germline CDR1 and CDR2 sequences are SGHAT and FQNNGV. CDR3 nucleotide sequence: TGTGCCAGCAGCTTTAGACAGGGTGGGACATACGAGCAGTACTTC. Residues: CASSFRQGGTYEQYF.

This clonotype was counted once. This is likely a read error, given that the CDR3 carries no conserved phenylalanine or tryptophan at its end. The V call is TRBV5-5, the J call TRBJ1-2; TRBD1 might be the D (5 bases). Germline V gene sequence: CDR1 SGHKS, CDR2 YYEKEE (reference sequence). The CDR3 sequence is 13 residues long. Deletions cut 0 bases from V and 2 bases from J, with 5 bases between. The CDR3 loop reads CASSLGQNYGYTL. The CDR3 DNA sequence: TGTGCCAGCAGCTTGGGACAGAACTATGGCTACACCTTA.

The chain combines TRBV7-3 with TRBJ2-1, with a tentative D call TRBD2 (7 bases). V lost 2 bases, J lost 5 bases, and 16 bases lay in between. The CDR3 loop spans 16 amino acids. Germline V lookup: CDR1 SGHTA, CDR2 FQGTGA. The CDR3 protein is CASSLFSRRGHNEQFF. The DNA of the CDR3 is TGTGCCAGCAGCTTATTTTCCCGGCGGGGGCACAATGAGCAGTTCTTC.

The rearrangement links TRBV5-1 to TRBJ1-1; D remains unclear. V gave up 4 bases and J gave up 7 bases, with 20 bases separating them. Germline-derived CDR1 and CDR2 are SGHRS and YFSETQ. The CDR3 totals 15 residues. CDR3 amino acids: CASSHGRGWLGEAFF. Written as DNA, the CDR3 is TGCGCCAGCAGCCACGGGCGAGGGTGGTTAGGTGAAGCTTTCTTT.

This clonotype was recorded a few times. This chain uses TRBV12-3 or TRBV12-4 with TRBJ2-7; 9 bases align to TRBD1. V shed 5 bases and J 4 bases; nucleotides not matched to a gene: 9. The CDR3 totals 15 residues. In DNA, the CDR3 is TGTGCCAGCAGTCCAGCCGGACAGGGGCGTTACGAGCAGTACTTC. Translated, it gives CASSPAGQGRYEQYF.

This clonotype has at least ten counts. V and J are TRBV18 and TRBJ2-5; possibly TRBD1 or TRBD2 for D (6 bases each). Germline CDR1 is KGHSH and CDR2 is LQKENI. The CDR3 runs 15 residues. The V end was cut by 8 bases, the J end by 3 bases, with 19 bases between. CDR3 nucleotides: TGTGCCAGCAAACGACTAGTCGGGACAAAAGAGACCCAGTACTTC. Encoded protein: CASKRLVGTKETQYF.

This clonotype was observed many times. The V gene is TRBV20-1, the J gene TRBJ1-1; 10 bases line up with TRBD1. Germline V gene data show CDR1 as DFQATT and CDR2 as SNEGSKA (reference sequence). The CDR3 loop spans 14 amino acids. The CDR3 reads CTLPGQGFATEAFF. In DNA, the CDR3 is TGCACTTTGCCGGGACAGGGGTTTGCCACTGAAGCTTTCTTT.

The chain has TRBV7-2 and TRBJ2-1; D is undetermined. Germline V gives CDR1 SGHTA, CDR2 FQGNSA. The V gene lost 1 base and the J gene lost 8 bases, with 15 bases spanning the gap. This CDR3 contains 15 residues. The CDR3 loop is CASSLGPGFIDEQFF. CDR3 in DNA: TGTGCCAGCAGCTTAGGCCCGGGTTTCATAGATGAGCAGTTCTTC.

This clonotype was counted at least ten times. The chain joins TRBV2 to TRBJ1-6, with 8 bases matching TRBD1. Germline lookup yields CDR1 SNHLY and CDR2 FYNNEI. This CDR3 spans 15 amino acids. V shed 6 bases and J 5 bases; nucleotides not matched to a gene: 6. Here the CDR3 DNA reads TGTGCCAGCAGCGGGGGACAGGCTAATAATTCACCCCTCCACTTT. Its protein product is CASSGGQANNSPLHF. Complete variable domain (other parts from reference TRBV2 and TRBJ1-6): EPEVTQTPSHQVTQMGQEVILRCVPISNHLYFYWYRQILGQKVEFLVSFYNNEISEKSEIFDDQFSVERPDGSNFTLKIRSTKLEDSAMYFCASSGGQANNSPLHFGNGTRLTVT.

The chain uses TRBV10-3 and TRBJ2-5; 7 nucleotides line up with TRBD1. Trimming at V came to 7 bases and at J to 1 base, leaving 6 bases not matched to a gene. The CDR3 has 14 amino acids. CDR1 and CDR2 (germline): ENHRY, SYGVKD. Here the CDR3 DNA reads TGTGCCATCAAGATGACAGGGTCCCAAGAGACCCAGTACTTC. Translation: CAIKMTGSQETQYF.

This clonotype was picked up a small number of times. This chain links TRBV2 with TRBJ1-5; D ambiguous. Trimming took 4 bases from V and 2 from J, leaving 12 bases between them. From germline, CDR1 is SNHLY and CDR2 FYNNEI. The CDR3 consists of 15 residues. The CDR3 sequence: CASSAYLLGNQPQHF. CDR3 bases: TGTGCCAGCAGTGCTTACCTATTAGGCAATCAGCCCCAGCATTTT. Filled out from reference TRBV2 and TRBJ1-5, the complete variable domain reads EPEVTQTPSHQVTQMGQEVILRCVPISNHLYFYWYRQILGQKVEFLVSFYNNEISEKSEIFDDQFSVERPDGSNFTLKIRSTKLEDSAMYFCASSAYLLGNQPQHFGDGTRLSIL.

The J gene is TRBJ1-2, the V gene TRBV5-1, with 9 bases aligning to TRBD1. CDR1 is SGHRS, CDR2 YFSETQ, per germline. Germline trimming cut 0 bases from V and 7 bases from J; bases unmatched to any gene: 10. This CDR3 contains 16 residues. The CDR3: CASSLAGTGSGLGYTF. The CDR3 region has the DNA TGCGCCAGCAGCTTGGCCGGGACAGGGTCGGGTCTTGGCTACACCTTC. The whole variable domain, remainder taken from reference TRBV5-1 and TRBJ1-2, is KAGVTQTPRYLIKTRGQQVTLSCSPISGHRSVSWYQQTPGQGLQFLFEYFSETQRNKGNFPGRFSGRQFSNSRSEMNVSTLELGDSALYLCASSLAGTGSGLGYTFGSGTRLTVV.

This chain connects TRBV14 to TRBJ2-7, with D possibly matching TRBD2 (6 bases). Deletions cut 2 bases from V and 2 bases from J, with 13 bases between. The CDR3 sequence is 15 residues long. Germline CDR1 SGHDN, CDR2 FVKESK. The chain's CDR3 is CASSQTGVPPYEQYF. DNA of the CDR3: TGTGCCAGCAGCCAAACGGGGGTACCCCCCTACGAGCAGTACTTC.

The chain uses TRBV12-3 or TRBV12-4 and TRBJ1-4; the D gene is possibly TRBD1 (6 bases). Trimming pared 6 bases from V and 10 bases from J, leaving 21 bases between. The CDR3 covers 15 residues. The CDR3 region is CASRTSYRDGRKLFF. CDR3 nucleotides: TGTGCCAGCAGAACTAGCTACAGGGATGGACGAAAACTGTTTTTT.

V is TRBV20-1 and J is TRBJ2-5; possibly TRBD2 for D (6 bases). V was shortened by 1 base and J by 4 bases, with 16 bases between the two germline ends. The CDR3 totals 15 residues. Germline assignment: CDR1 DFQATT and CDR2 SNEGSKA (reference sequence). The CDR3 DNA is TGCAGTGCTAGAGTTAAGGGAGGTCTACGAGAGACCCAGTACTTC. Amino acid sequence: CSARVKGGLRETQYF.

This clonotype has only a few counts. V is TRBV20-1 and J is TRBJ2-3; D call uncertain. The length of the CDR3 is 12 residues. V shed 5 bases and J shed 4 bases, with 10 bases lying between them. The V gene's germline CDR1 is DFQATT and CDR2 SNEGSKA (reference sequence). The CDR3, as DNA: TGCAGTGCTCGGCCGGCGGCAGATACGCAGTATTTT. This sequence encodes CSARPAADTQYF.

The rearrangement links TRBV6-1 to TRBJ2-1; D gene ambiguous. CDR1 MNHNS and CDR2 SASEGT come from the germline V gene. The length of the CDR3 is 13 residues. V was shortened by 11 bases and J by 5 bases, with 16 bases between the two germline ends. The CDR3 DNA reads TGTGCCTCAGTCCGTCAGGTAAACAATGAGCAGTTCTTC. It codes for CASVRQVNNEQFF.

The V call is TRBV20-1, the J call TRBJ1-1; D remains unclear. CDR3 size: 13 residues. Germline-derived CDR1 and CDR2 are DFQATT and SNEGSKA (reference sequence). Trimming stripped 5 bases from V and 1 base from J, with 11 bases between. The CDR3 bases are TGCAGTGCTCACCGGACCCGGAACACTGAAGCTTTCTTT. Protein: CSAHRTRNTEAFF.

The chain employs TRBV10-3 and TRBJ2-2; D call uncertain. Deletions cut 3 bases from V and 4 bases from J, with 15 bases between. This CDR3 comprises 16 residues. Germline V gives CDR1 ENHRY, CDR2 SYGVKD. DNA for the CDR3: TGTGCCATCAGTGAAGGGATAGGGTCGAGCACCGGGGAGCTGTTTTTT. Translation: CAISEGIGSSTGELFF.

The chain uses TRBV10-2 and TRBJ1-1; D gene ambiguous. CDR1 and CDR2 from the germline V gene are WSHSY and SAAADI. The V and J ends lost 6 bases and 1 base respectively, with 9 bases between them. The CDR3 runs 13 residues. The CDR3 here is CASSGVSNTEAFF. Here the CDR3 DNA reads TGCGCCAGCAGCGGCGTTTCGAACACTGAAGCTTTCTTT.

The V gene is TRBV7-9, the J gene TRBJ1-1; 10 nucleotides line up with TRBD1. CDR3 length: 14 amino acids. The germline CDR1 and CDR2 sequences are SEHNR and FQNEAQ (reference sequence). J lost 5 bases, V lost 6 bases, and 6 bases had no gene match. CDR3 sequence (DNA): TGTGCCAGCAGTGGACAGGGGGTAGGGACTGAAGCTTTCTTT. Translating it yields CASSGQGVGTEAFF.

This clonotype has a handful of counts. The rearrangement uses TRBV6-1 and TRBJ1-6, with 8 bases identical to TRBD1. This CDR3 region has 15 residues. The germline V gene has CDR1 MNHNS and CDR2 SASEGT. V lost 3 bases to trimming and J lost 14 bases; unmatched junction nucleotides: 12. The chain's CDR3 is CASSEGTGRMRSLHF. The CDR3 DNA sequence: TGTGCCAGCAGTGAGGGGACAGGCCGGATGAGATCCCTCCACTTT.

Regarding this clonotype: At one boundary the junction diverges from the germline segment, which might be a read error. The rearrangement joins TRBV10-2 to TRBJ1-5; tentative D call: TRBD1 (6 bases). The CDR3 is 13 residues long. CDR1 is WSHSY and CDR2 is SAAADI in the germline V gene. The CDR3 region has the DNA TGCGCCAGCGGTGGACAGTCCAATCAGGCCCAGCATTTT. It codes for CASGGQSNQAQHF.

The rearrangement joins TRBV14 to TRBJ1-6; D remains ambiguous. Germline CDR1 reads SGHDN; CDR2 reads FVKESK. V lost 0 bases and J lost 0, with 9 bases in between. The CDR3 extends over 17 amino acids. CDR3 protein: CASSQDQAASYNSPLHF. The CDR3, as DNA: TGTGCCAGCAGCCAAGATCAGGCCGCCTCCTATAATTCACCCCTCCACTTT.

This clonotype was counted only a few times. The chain joins TRBV27 to TRBJ1-1; D unclear. V gave up 5 bases and J gave up 4 bases, with 14 bases separating them. The CDR3 covers 14 residues. Germline V gene data show CDR1 as MNHEY and CDR2 as SMNVEV (reference sequence). In DNA, the CDR3 is TGTGCCAGCAGTATGGTAGTTAAAGGCACTGAAGCTTTCTTT. Translating gives CASSMVVKGTEAFF.

The chain couples TRBV5-4 to TRBJ2-7, with D perhaps TRBD1 or TRBD2 (5 bases each). CDR3 size: 16 residues. Trimming stripped 0 bases from V and 1 base from J, with 14 bases between. Germline CDR1 SGHNT, CDR2 YYREEE (reference sequence). CDR3 sequence reads: CASSLGSGRGSYEQYF. The CDR3 bases are TGTGCCAGCAGCTTGGGATCGGGGCGCGGGTCCTACGAGCAGTACTTC.

For the CDR3, the DNA is TGTGCCAGCAGCCAAGATTTCGGGGGTGGAAACACCATATATTTT. Encoded protein: CASSQDFGGGNTIYF. The chain links TRBV4-2 to TRBJ1-3, with D maybe TRBD1 (5 bases). With 0 bases removed from V and 3 bases from J, the gap between germline ends came to 9 bases. The CDR3 loop spans 15 amino acids. Looked up from germline, CDR1 is LGHNA and CDR2 is YNFKEQ.

The V call is TRBV12-3 or TRBV12-4, the J call TRBJ2-2; D uncertain. Trimming stripped 7 bases from V and 1 base from J, with 13 bases between. The CDR3 contains 15 residues. Here the CDR3 reads CASTPHHLNTGELFF. Written as DNA, the CDR3 is TGTGCCAGCACCCCGCACCATTTGAACACCGGGGAGCTGTTTTTT.